These T cell receptor beta chains were read from a single sample in a study of blood T cells in healthy people across ages. Using its own MiXCR run on the 5' RACE reads, TCRdb lists one record per CDR3 protein. The sample holds some 890,000 distinct CDR3 sequences, almost 30% seen once. The data also belong to a second study, concerning T cells of mothers and their children.

Sequencing input: blood. These receptors all come from a woman aged 35 to 49 in good health. Both conserved end residues are trimmed from each CDR3. The order of the fields is V gene, CDR3 length, J gene, CDR3 protein.

>TRBV5-1|17|TRBJ2-1
ASSTSGTSGGAPDNEQF
>TRBV28|20|TRBJ2-4
ASSSPPGTAVIYWGAKNIQY
>TRBV28|15|TRBJ1-5
TSSLWGIEDSSQPQH
>TRBV7-9|13|TRBJ1-1
ASSFDLWGLTEAF
>TRBV29-1|13|TRBJ2-3
SVEGGARGTDTQY
>TRBV27|13|TRBJ2-7
ASSPLAGGAYEQY
>TRBV18|13|TRBJ2-5
ASSPPSSGGETQY
>TRBV28|9|TRBJ1-1
ASSSERRAF
>TRBV18|12|TRBJ1-4
ASSPKVSNEKLF
>TRBV27|11|TRBJ1-5
ASSLSRNQPQH
>TRBV28|14|TRBJ1-6
ASSGPGSSYNSPLH
>TRBV7-2|12|TRBJ1-1
ASSFRPMNTEAF
>TRBV7-2|11|TRBJ2-7
ASSLEIRTVTY
>TRBV11-2|12|TRBJ2-2
ASSWDTNTGELF
>TRBV9|12|TRBJ1-1
ASSVDWGNTEAF
>TRBV20-1|10|TRBJ2-7
SGTDSSDEQY
>TRBV3-1|13|TRBJ2-1
ASSLLGTSHNEQF
>TRBV5-1|13|TRBJ1-1
ASANTQGANTEAF
>TRBV19|14|TRBJ1-1
ASSKGSFTVPDKAF
>TRBV7-9|12|TRBJ2-7
ASSLLGLDYEQY
>TRBV12-3/TRBV12-4|14|TRBJ2-1
ASSSYSGGPYNEQF
>TRBV12-3/TRBV12-4|10|TRBJ1-2
ASSSPNYGYT
>TRBV12-3/TRBV12-4|11|-
TSSYYRGETQY
>TRBV6-4|11|TRBJ2-3
ASSERAADTQY
>TRBV20-1|11|TRBJ1-1
SASGTADTEAF
>TRBV28|13|TRBJ1-5
ASSPQGVGNQPQH
>TRBV7-8|17|TRBJ2-7
ASSLLGRGGGWRVYEQY
>TRBV2|11|TRBJ2-7
ASREKDGNEQY
>TRBV6-5|13|TRBJ2-7
ASSRTRDRTYEQY
>TRBV4-1|12|TRBJ2-3
ASSQLPRTDTQY
>TRBV21-1|10|TRBJ2-1
ASSKVLPEQF
>TRBV20-1|13|TRBJ1-2
SALPRSLLSYGYT